This T cell receptor beta chain comes out of a study of blood T cell repertoires in COVID-19. As for the study in general: The United States, Italy and Spain supplied acute and convalescent COVID-19 samples. PBMCs, B-cell-depleted T cells, or T cells provided the cDNA or gDNA that made up the material.

V was cut by 0 bases and J by 3 bases, with 14 bases left in between. The CDR3 extends over 16 amino acids. CDR1 and CDR2 from the germline V gene are SGHNT and YENEEA. The table lists this clone with a few counts. As processed by the authors: Amplification of reference gene primers was used by the study to estimate nucleated cell counts. Sequenced by immunoSEQ multiplex PCR; TCRdb stores in-frame clones only, minus some. For V, J and clone size, that table is used; D and trimming come from the DNA. The sample yields approximately 97,000 clones, more than 75% seen once. The chain has TRBV11-3 and TRBJ1-2; D call uncertain. The TCR originated in a human donor in a cohort sampled during active COVID-19. The sample taken for sequencing was peripheral blood. The CDR3 spells CASSLEGRRGDYGYTF. The CDR3, as DNA: TGTGCCAGCAGCTTAGAGGGGAGGCGCGGTGACTATGGCTACACCTTC.